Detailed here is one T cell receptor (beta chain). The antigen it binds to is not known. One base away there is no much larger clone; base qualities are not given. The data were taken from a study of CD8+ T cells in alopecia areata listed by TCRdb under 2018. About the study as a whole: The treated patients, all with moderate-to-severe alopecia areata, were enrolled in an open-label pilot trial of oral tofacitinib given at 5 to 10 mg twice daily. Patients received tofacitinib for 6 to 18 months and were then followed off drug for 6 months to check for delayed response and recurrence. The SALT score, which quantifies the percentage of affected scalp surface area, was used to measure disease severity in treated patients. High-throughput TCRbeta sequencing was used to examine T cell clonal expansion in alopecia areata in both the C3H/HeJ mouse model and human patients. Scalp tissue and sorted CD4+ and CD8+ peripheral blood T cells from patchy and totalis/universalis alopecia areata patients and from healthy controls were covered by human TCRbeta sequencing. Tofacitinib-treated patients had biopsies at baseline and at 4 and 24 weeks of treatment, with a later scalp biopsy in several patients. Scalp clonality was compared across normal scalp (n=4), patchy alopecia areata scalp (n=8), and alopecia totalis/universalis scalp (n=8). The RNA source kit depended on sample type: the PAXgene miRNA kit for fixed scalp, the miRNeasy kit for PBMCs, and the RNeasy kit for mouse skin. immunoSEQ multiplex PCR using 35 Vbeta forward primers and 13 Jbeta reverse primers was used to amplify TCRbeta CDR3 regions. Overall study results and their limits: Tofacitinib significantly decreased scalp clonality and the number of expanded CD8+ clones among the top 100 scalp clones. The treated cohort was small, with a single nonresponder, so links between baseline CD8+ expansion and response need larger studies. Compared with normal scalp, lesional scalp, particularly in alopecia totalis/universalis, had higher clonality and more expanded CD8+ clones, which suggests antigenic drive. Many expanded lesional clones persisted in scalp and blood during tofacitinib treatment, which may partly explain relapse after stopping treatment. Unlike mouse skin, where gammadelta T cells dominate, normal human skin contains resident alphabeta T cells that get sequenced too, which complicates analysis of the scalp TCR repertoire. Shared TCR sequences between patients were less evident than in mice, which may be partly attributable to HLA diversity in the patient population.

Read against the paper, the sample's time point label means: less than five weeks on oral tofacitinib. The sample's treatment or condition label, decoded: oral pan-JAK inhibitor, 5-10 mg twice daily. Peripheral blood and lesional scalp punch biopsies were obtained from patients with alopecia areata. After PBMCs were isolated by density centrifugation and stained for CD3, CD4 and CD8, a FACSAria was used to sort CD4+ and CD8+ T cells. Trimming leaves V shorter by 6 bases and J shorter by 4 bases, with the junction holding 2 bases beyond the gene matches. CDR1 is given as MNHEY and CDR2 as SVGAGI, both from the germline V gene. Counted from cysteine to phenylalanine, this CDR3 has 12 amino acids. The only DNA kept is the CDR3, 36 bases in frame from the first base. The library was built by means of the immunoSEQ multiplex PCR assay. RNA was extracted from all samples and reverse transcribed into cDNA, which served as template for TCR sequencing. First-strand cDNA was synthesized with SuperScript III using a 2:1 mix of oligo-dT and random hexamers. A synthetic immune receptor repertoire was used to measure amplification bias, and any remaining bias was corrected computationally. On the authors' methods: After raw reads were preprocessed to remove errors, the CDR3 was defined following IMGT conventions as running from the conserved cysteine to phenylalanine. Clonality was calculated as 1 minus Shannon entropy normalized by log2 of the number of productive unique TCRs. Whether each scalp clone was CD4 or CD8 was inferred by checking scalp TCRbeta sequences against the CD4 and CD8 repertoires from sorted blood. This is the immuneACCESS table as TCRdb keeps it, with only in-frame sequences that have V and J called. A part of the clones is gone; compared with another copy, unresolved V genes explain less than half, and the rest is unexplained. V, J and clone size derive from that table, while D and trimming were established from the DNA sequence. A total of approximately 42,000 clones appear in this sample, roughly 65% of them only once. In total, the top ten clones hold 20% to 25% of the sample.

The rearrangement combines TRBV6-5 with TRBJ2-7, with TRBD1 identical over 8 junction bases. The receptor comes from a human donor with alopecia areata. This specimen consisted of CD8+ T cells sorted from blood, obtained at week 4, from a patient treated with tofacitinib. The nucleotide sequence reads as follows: TGTGCCAGCAGCCAGGGGGCTTACGAGCAGTACTTC. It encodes CASSQGAYEQYF.